The sequence of this T cell receptor (beta chain) was determined in a study of T cell responses to AZD1222 COVID-19 vaccine. General observations from the study: A rise in Spike-specific TCR breadth and depth followed two AZD1222 doses. Spike as a whole was targeted by vaccine-associated CD4 TCRs, dominant at 160-218 and 743-854. Clonal diversity may have been underestimated, and the donors were mostly white British, with more females than males.

This CDR3 spans 13 amino acids. Germline CDR1 and CDR2: KGHSH and LQKENI. V lost 3 bases, J lost 6 bases, and 11 bases lay in between. Sequencing used immunoSEQ multiplex PCR; TCRdb keeps in-frame clones, though not all of them. Seen here are around 160,000 clones, 85% to 95% observed once, and the top ten hold under 2%. Note on this clone: Its cognate antigen is unknown.

The chain has TRBV18 and TRBJ1-2, with a possible D match to TRBD1 (6 bases). Sequenced here: peripheral blood, sampled on day 0 of AZD1222 vaccination. This TCR came from an adult in good health. In nucleotides, the CDR3 is TGTGCCAGCTCACCTCTGTCAGGGGATGGCTACACCTTC. As protein: CASSPLSGDGYTF.